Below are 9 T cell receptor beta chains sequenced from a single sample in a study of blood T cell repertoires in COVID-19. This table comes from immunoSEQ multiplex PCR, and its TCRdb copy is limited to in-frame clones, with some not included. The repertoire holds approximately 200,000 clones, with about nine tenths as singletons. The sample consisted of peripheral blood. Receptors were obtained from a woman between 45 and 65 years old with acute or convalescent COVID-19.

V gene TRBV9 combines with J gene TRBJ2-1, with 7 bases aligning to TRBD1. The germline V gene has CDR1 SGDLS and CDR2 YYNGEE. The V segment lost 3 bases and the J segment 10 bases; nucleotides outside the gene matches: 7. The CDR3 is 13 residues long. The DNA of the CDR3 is TGTGCCAGCAGCGAACGAGACAGGGAAGAGCAGTTCTTC. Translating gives CASSERDREEQFF.

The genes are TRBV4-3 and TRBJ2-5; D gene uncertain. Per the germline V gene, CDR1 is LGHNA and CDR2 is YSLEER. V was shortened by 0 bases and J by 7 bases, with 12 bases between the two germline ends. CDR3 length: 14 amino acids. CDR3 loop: CASSQDLGPGTQYF. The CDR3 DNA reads TGCGCCAGCAGCCAAGATCTCGGCCCGGGGACCCAGTACTTC.

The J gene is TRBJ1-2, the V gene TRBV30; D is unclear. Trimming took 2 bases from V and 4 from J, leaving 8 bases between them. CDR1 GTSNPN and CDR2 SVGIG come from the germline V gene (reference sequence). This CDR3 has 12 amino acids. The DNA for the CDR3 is TGTGCCTGGAGTCCACAGAGCTATGGCTACACCTTC. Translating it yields CAWSPQSYGYTF.

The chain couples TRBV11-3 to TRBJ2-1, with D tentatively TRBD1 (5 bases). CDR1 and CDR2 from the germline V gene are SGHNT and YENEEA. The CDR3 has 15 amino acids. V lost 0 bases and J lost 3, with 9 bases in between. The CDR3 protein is CASSLDRGNYNEQFF. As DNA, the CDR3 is TGTGCCAGCAGCTTAGATAGGGGAAACTACAATGAGCAGTTCTTC. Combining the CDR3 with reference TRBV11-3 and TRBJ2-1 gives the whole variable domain EAGVVQSPRYKIIEKKQPVAFWCNPISGHNTLYWYLQNLGQGPELLIRYENEEAVDDSQLPKDRFSAERLKGVDSTLKIQPAELGDSAVYLCASSLDRGNYNEQFFGPGTRLTVL.

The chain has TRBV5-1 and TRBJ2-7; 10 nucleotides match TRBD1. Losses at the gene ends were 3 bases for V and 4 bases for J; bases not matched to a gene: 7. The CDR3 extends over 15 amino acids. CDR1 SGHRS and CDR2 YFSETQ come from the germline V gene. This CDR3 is CASSSADRGIYEQYF. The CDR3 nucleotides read TGCGCCAGCAGCTCTGCGGACAGGGGGATTTACGAGCAGTACTTC.

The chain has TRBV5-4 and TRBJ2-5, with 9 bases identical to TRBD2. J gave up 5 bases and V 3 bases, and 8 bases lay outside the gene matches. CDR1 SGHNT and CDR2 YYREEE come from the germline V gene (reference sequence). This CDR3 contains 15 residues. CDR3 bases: TGTGCCAGCAGCTCCCGAGCGGGGGGTGACGAGACCCAGTACTTC. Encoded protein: CASSSRAGGDETQYF.

For the CDR3, the DNA is TGCGCCAGCAGTGAAGGGACAGGGGGATATGAAAAACTGTTTTTT. It specifies CASSEGTGGYEKLFF. The chain employs TRBV10-2 and TRBJ1-4, with TRBD1 matching 11 bases. V trimming: 3 bases; J trimming: 6 bases; junction bases outside the gene matches: 3. The CDR3 sequence is 15 residues long. Per germline, CDR1 WSHSY and CDR2 SAAADI.

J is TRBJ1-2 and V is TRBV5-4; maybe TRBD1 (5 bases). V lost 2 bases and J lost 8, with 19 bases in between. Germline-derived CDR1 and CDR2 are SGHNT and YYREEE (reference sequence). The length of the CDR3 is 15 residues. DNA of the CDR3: TGTGCCAGCAGCTTCTTAGCAGCGGGGGAGCACGGCTACACCTTC. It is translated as CASSFLAAGEHGYTF. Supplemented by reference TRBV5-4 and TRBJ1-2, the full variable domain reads ETGVTQSPTHLIKTRGQQVTLRCSSQSGHNTVSWYQQALGQGPQFIFQYYREEENGRGNFPPRFSGLQFPNYSSELNVNALELDDSALYLCASSFLAAGEHGYTFGSGTRLTVV.

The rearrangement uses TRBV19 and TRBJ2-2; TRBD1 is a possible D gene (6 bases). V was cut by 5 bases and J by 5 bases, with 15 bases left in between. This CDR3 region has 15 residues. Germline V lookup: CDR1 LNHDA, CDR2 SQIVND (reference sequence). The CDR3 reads CASSLQGMWTGELFF. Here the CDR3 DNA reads TGTGCCAGTAGTCTCCAGGGGATGTGGACCGGGGAGCTGTTTTTT.